The sample holds a few counts of the clone carrying this T cell receptor beta chain. The antigen remains unidentified. V was clipped by 4 bases and J by 3 bases; unmatched bases: 10. CDR1 and CDR2 (germline): SQVTM, ANQGSEA. This CDR3 contains 15 residues. Via MiXCR, TCRdb re-called the RACE reads, giving one row per CDR3 protein. The table records about 82,000 distinct CDR3 sequences, about 10% of them present only once. The record originates from a study of human T cells and chemical hapten exposure. Overall study: Sensitization applied 2% DPC to roughly 2 cm by roughly 2 cm of upper inner arm skin.

General observations from the study: The formation of large CDR3 similarity clusters by expanded TCRs significantly exceeded that of controls.

The time point here: patch test 3, about 24 weeks after DPC sensitization. Described treatment: therapeutic diphenylcyclopropenone sensitization with weekly scalp DPC. Unseparated into fractions, whole blood served as the source from which total RNA was extracted. Source: whole blood, taken in connection with sensitization to the hapten diphenylcyclopropenone (DPC). The gene calls are TRBV29-1 and TRBJ2-3; 7 nucleotides match TRBD1. The receptor was derived from a woman aged 50 to 60 with alopecia areata. Some clones in this sample may be carry-over from other donors' samples. The CDR3 coding sequence is TGCAGCGTTGTGCGCTACAGGGGATCGACAGATACGCAGTATTTT. Its translation is CSVVRYRGSTDTQYF.